Described below is a single T cell receptor (beta chain) sequence and its context. The data derive from a study of control samples from healthy donors and cancer patients. Produced via immunoSEQ multiplex PCR; TCRdb's table is partial and in-frame only. The sample gives 76,000 or so clones, 89% of which show up once; roughly a tenth is in the top ten. The sample consisted of PBMCs. The receptor's source is a woman in her 50s with colorectal cancer.

The CDR3 here is CASSPASGFNQPQHF. CDR3 nucleotide sequence: TGTGCCAGCAGCCCAGCCTCCGGGTTCAATCAGCCCCAGCATTTT. The rearrangement uses TRBV7-2 and TRBJ1-5; D is uncertain. The germline CDR1 and CDR2 sequences are SGHTA and FQGNSA. Trimming took off 5 bases at V and 3 bases at J, with 14 bases between the two ends. The CDR3 sequence is 15 residues long.